This is a list of T cell receptor beta chains from one sample in a study of cytomegalovirus exposure and HLA in healthy donors. Here immunoSEQ multiplex PCR was the method, and the copy in TCRdb shows in-frame clones only, minus some. This table has 110,000 to 150,000 clones, 77% appearing once. Specimen: PBMCs. These receptors came from a male donor in good health and CMV-seronegative. Each CDR3 is given with its conserved first and last residue. A D gene is named only where the DNA matches it firmly. A clone size is listed for some rows: how often the clone was seen (once, few, many), or a class if it is expanded.

CDR3aa	CDR3nt	d_gene	v_gene	j_gene	abundance
CATPTPGTRNTGELFF	TGTGCCACTCCTACCCCCGGGACACGGAACACCGGGGAGCTGTTTTTT	.	TRBV6-9	TRBJ2-2	.
CASSFEGGTGLAGELFF	TGTGCCAGCAGCTTTGAGGGGGGGACAGGGCTGGCCGGGGAGCTGTTTTTT	TRBD1	TRBV5-6	TRBJ2-2	few
CASSPGSGSRETQYF	TGTGCCAGTAGCCCAGGTAGCGGGAGCAGGGAGACCCAGTACTTC	TRBD2	TRBV19	TRBJ2-5	few
CASSRQGYEQFF	TGTGCCAGCAGTCGACAGGGCTATGAGCAGTTCTTC	TRBD1	TRBV2	TRBJ2-1	few
CASRVGGNGRIGQYF	TGTGCCAGCAGGGTGGGAGGGAACGGACGTATAGGGCAGTACTTC	TRBD2	TRBV6-5	TRBJ2-7	.
CASIGTGFNYGYTF	TGTGCCAGTATCGGGACAGGGTTCAACTATGGCTACACCTTC	TRBD1	TRBV19	TRBJ1-2	.
CASLQGARGYGYTF	TGCGCCAGCCTACAGGGGGCGCGGGGGTATGGCTACACCTTC	TRBD1	TRBV10-2	TRBJ1-2	.
CASRGPSSYEQYF	TGTGCCAGCAGGGGGCCCAGCTCCTACGAGCAGTACTTC	.	TRBV6-6	TRBJ2-7	few
CASSLGGRAYEQYF	TGTGCCAGCAGCTTAGGCGGCAGGGCCTACGAGCAGTACTTC	.	TRBV11-3	TRBJ2-7	.
CASSPLAGEYNEQFF	TGTGCCAGCTCACCACTAGCGGGGGAATACAATGAGCAGTTCTTC	TRBD2	TRBV18	TRBJ2-1	.
CASSFGGEGSADTQYF	TGTGCCAGCAGCTTTGGGGGGGAAGGGTCGGCAGATACGCAGTATTTT	TRBD2	TRBV7-3	TRBJ2-3	few
CASSQEGRYNSYNEQFF	TGTGCCAGCAGCCAAGAAGGGAGGTACAACTCCTACAATGAGCAGTTCTTC	.	TRBV4-2	TRBJ2-1	.
CASRASGGETQYF	TGTGCCAGCAGAGCTAGCGGGGGGGAGACCCAGTACTTC	TRBD2	TRBV6-1	TRBJ2-5	.
CASSQVRQTLYGYTF	TGTGCCAGCAGCCAAGTGAGACAGACACTCTATGGCTACACCTTC	.	TRBV4-2	TRBJ1-2	.
CASLPGFGTDTQYF	TGTGCCAGCTTGCCGGGGTTTGGTACAGATACGCAGTATTTT	.	TRBV11-2	TRBJ2-3	.
CASPKEQVPSAFF	TGTGCCAGTCCCAAGGAACAGGTCCCGTCAGCTTTCTTT	.	TRBV19	TRBJ1-1	.
CASSRTSGFTDTQYF	TGTGCCAGCAGCCGGACTAGCGGCTTCACAGATACGCAGTATTTT	TRBD2	TRBV9	TRBJ2-3	.
CASSPLAGEQETQYF	TGTGCCAGCAGCCCACTAGCGGGGGAGCAAGAGACCCAGTACTTC	TRBD2	TRBV9	TRBJ2-5	.
CASSFSTGSNQPQHF	TGTGCCAGCAGTTTCTCGACAGGGAGCAATCAGCCCCAGCATTTT	TRBD1	TRBV27	TRBJ1-5	few
CASSLTTNEKLFF	TGTGCCAGCTCACTAACAACTAATGAAAAACTGTTTTTT	.	TRBV18	TRBJ1-4	.
CASSLLQNTEAFF	TGTGCCAGCAGTTTATTACAGAACACTGAAGCTTTCTTT	.	TRBV27	TRBJ1-1	.
CASSRSGSGVYEQYF	TGTGCCAGCAGCCGTAGCGGGAGTGGAGTCTACGAGCAGTACTTC	TRBD2	TRBV7-3	TRBJ2-7	.
CASSQTGLGREKLFF	TGCGCCAGCAGCCAAACAGGGCTTGGAAGAGAAAAACTGTTTTTT	.	TRBV4-3	TRBJ1-4	.
CASSQAVSAGGPSPYNEQFF	TGCGCCAGCAGCCAAGCGGTCAGCGCGGGAGGCCCATCCCCCTACAATGAGCAGTTCTTC	TRBD2	TRBV4-1	TRBJ2-1	.
CASRLDRASKNIQYF	TGTGCCAGCAGGCTAGACAGGGCGTCCAAAAACATTCAGTACTTC	TRBD1	TRBV6-5	TRBJ2-4	.
CASSGWGNEQYF	TGTGCCAGCTCGGGTTGGGGCAACGAGCAGTACTTC	.	TRBV6-1	TRBJ2-7	.
CAISRQGADQPQHF	TGTGCCATCAGCCGACAGGGGGCGGATCAGCCCCAGCATTTT	TRBD1	TRBV10-3	TRBJ1-5	.
CASPLLAPRDYEQYF	TGTGCCAGCCCATTATTGGCTCCCAGGGACTACGAGCAGTACTTC	.	TRBV11-2	TRBJ2-7	once
CARPIRSIGGYEQYF	TGTGCCAGACCGATTCGGTCCATCGGCGGCTACGAGCAGTACTTC	.	TRBV2	TRBJ2-7	.
CASSPQMTDEAFF	TGTGCCAGCAGCCCCCAGATGACAGATGAAGCTTTCTTT	.	TRBV5-5	TRBJ1-1	.
CASQTGTSYGYTF	TGTGCCAGCCAGACAGGGACTTCCTATGGCTACACCTTC	TRBD1	TRBV6-5	TRBJ1-2	once
CASSLTSSHRQTIYEQYF	TGTGCCAGCTCACTTACTTCTAGCCACAGACAAACTATCTACGAGCAGTACTTC	.	TRBV18	TRBJ2-7	.
CASSLREATDTQYF	TGTGCCAGCAGTTTACGGGAGGCCACAGATACGCAGTATTTT	TRBD2	TRBV27	TRBJ2-3	.
CASRKTGLINTEAFF	TGTGCCAGCAGGAAGACAGGCCTGATTAACACTGAAGCTTTCTTT	.	TRBV6-1	TRBJ1-1	few
CASTGAAGANVLTF	TGCGCCAGCACAGGGGCTGCAGGGGCCAACGTCCTGACTTTC	.	TRBV5-1	TRBJ2-6	.
CASTKGVRVETQYF	TGTGCCAGCACCAAAGGGGTCAGGGTTGAGACCCAGTACTTC	.	TRBV2	TRBJ2-5	.
CASSPQDSGLSIQYF	TGTGCCAGCTCACCACAGGATAGCGGATTATCCATTCAGTACTTC	.	TRBV18	TRBJ2-4	.
CASSLAGTLNYGYTF	TGTGCCAGCAGCTTAGCCGGGACACTGAACTATGGCTACACCTTC	.	TRBV7-2	TRBJ1-2	.
CASSLGGRGTDTQYF	TGTGCCAGCAGCTTAGGAGGTAGAGGGACAGATACGCAGTATTTT	.	TRBV7-8	TRBJ2-3	.
CASSVGSGGIFYGYTF	TGTGCCAGCAGCGTAGGGTCGGGCGGGATTTTCTATGGCTACACCTTC	.	TRBV5-5	TRBJ1-2	.
CASSQGQGAGESPLHF	TGTGCCAGCAGCCAGGGACAGGGGGCAGGGGAATCACCCCTCCACTTT	.	TRBV21-1	TRBJ1-6	.
CASSPSTDTQYF	TGTGCCAGCAGCCCTAGCACAGATACGCAGTATTTT	.	TRBV7-3	TRBJ2-3	.
CASSQEGRIARETQYF	TGTGCCAGCAGCCAAGAAGGAAGGATAGCGCGAGAGACCCAGTACTTC	.	TRBV14	TRBJ2-5	.
CASASGRGRYEQYF	TGTGCTAGTGCCTCCGGCAGGGGGCGATACGAGCAGTACTTC	TRBD1	TRBV12-5	TRBJ2-7	.
CASSDWTDNSNQPQHF	TGCGCCAGCAGTGACTGGACAGACAATAGCAATCAGCCCCAGCATTTT	.	TRBV10-2	TRBJ1-5	few
CAITDRDTEAFF	TGTGCCATCACAGACAGGGACACTGAAGCTTTCTTT	TRBD1	TRBV10-3	TRBJ1-1	.
CASTLLAVEGPHNEQFF	TGTGCCAGCACCTTATTAGCGGTTGAGGGCCCGCACAATGAGCAGTTCTTC	.	TRBV7-8	TRBJ2-1	.
CASSQEDIQGQGEQYF	TGCGCCAGCAGCCAAGAAGACATACAGGGCCAGGGCGAGCAGTACTTC	.	TRBV4-1	TRBJ2-7	few
CASSSDLTGNNEQFF	TGTGCTAGCAGCTCGGACTTAACGGGTAACAATGAGCAGTTCTTC	.	TRBV7-7	TRBJ2-1	.
CASSLDETGVRHNQPQHF	TGTGCCAGCAGTTTAGACGAAACCGGGGTAAGGCACAATCAGCCCCAGCATTTT	.	TRBV28	TRBJ1-5	.
CSASWEYEQYF	TGCAGTGCTAGTTGGGAGTACGAGCAGTACTTC	.	TRBV20-1	TRBJ2-7	.
CASSIEGSGEQFF	TGTGCCAGTAGTATAGAAGGGAGCGGTGAGCAGTTCTTC	.	TRBV19	TRBJ2-1	.
CAISDGQKSTDTQYF	TGTGCCATCAGTGATGGGCAGAAGAGCACAGATACGCAGTATTTT	.	TRBV10-3	TRBJ2-3	.
CASSPTGVSYEQYF	TGTGCCAGCAGCCCGACAGGGGTATCCTACGAGCAGTACTTC	TRBD1	TRBV5-6	TRBJ2-7	few
CAISERNSEAFF	TGTGCCATCAGTGAGAGAAACAGTGAAGCTTTCTTT	.	TRBV10-3	TRBJ1-1	few
CASSSPGPQHF	TGTGCCAGCAGCTCCCCCGGGCCCCAGCATTTT	.	TRBV7-8	TRBJ1-5	.
CASSLGGRGFYRNLSGANVLTF	TGTGCCAGCAGCTTAGGTGGCAGGGGGTTTTACCGGAACCTCTCTGGGGCCAACGTCCTGACTTTC	TRBD1	TRBV7-3	TRBJ2-6	.
CASSELTGVLSTEAFF	TGTGCCAGCAGTGAACTGACAGGGGTTTTGAGCACTGAAGCTTTCTTT	TRBD1	TRBV2	TRBJ1-1	.
CAISDPGLAAGNEQFF	TGTGCCATCAGTGACCCTGGACTAGCGGCAGGCAATGAGCAGTTCTTC	TRBD2	TRBV10-3	TRBJ2-1	.